This T cell receptor beta chain was retrieved from a study of radiotherapy plus CTLA-4 blockade in lung cancer. Overall study context: For about 18% of patients, objective responses occurred, and about 33% had disease control. Overall study findings and caveats: Reportedly, early blood T cell clone dynamics best predicted response, with interferon-beta.

In the case of this clone: Antigen specificity is unknown.

This CDR3 is built from 13 residues. Germline CDR1 and CDR2: MGHRA and YSYEKL. V gave up 2 bases and J gave up 5 bases, with 9 bases separating them. Repertoires were generated with immunoSEQ multiplex PCR, while TCRdb's copy carries only in-frame clones and drops some. The top ten hold 15% to 20% of the sample, which has some 67,000 clones, around 76% seen once. The clonotype originates from a human donor with non-small cell lung cancer whose response to radiotherapy plus ipilimumab could not be evaluated. Some clones in this sample may be carry-over from other donors' samples. The sample here was peripheral blood, taken from a patient treated with radiotherapy plus ipilimumab. V and J are TRBV4-1 and TRBJ1-1; weak D call: TRBD1 (5 bases). The CDR3 spells CASSQQGDTEAFF. Here the CDR3 DNA reads TGCGCCAGCAGCCAACAAGGGGATACTGAAGCTTTCTTT.